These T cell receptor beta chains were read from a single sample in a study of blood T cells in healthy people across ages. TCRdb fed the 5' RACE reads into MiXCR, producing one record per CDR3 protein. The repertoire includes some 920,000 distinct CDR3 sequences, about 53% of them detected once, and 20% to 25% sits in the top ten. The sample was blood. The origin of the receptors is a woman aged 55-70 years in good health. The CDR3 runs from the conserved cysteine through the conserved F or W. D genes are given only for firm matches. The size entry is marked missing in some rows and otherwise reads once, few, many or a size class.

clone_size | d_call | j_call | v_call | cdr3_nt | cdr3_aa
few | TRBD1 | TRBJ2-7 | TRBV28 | TGTGCCAGCAGTCCCCATCCCGGGACAGGTTCCTACGAGCAGTACTTC | CASSPHPGTGSYEQYF
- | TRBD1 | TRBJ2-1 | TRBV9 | TGTGCCAGCAGCGCACAGGGGGCCTACTACAATGAGCAGTTCTTC | CASSAQGAYYNEQFF
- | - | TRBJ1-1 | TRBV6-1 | TGTGCCAGCAGTGAATTTCGCCTAGAGGTGAACACTGAAGCTTTCTTT | CASSEFRLEVNTEAFF
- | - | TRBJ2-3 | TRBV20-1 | TGCAGTGCTAGAGTTGACGGAGATACGCAGTATTTT | CSARVDGDTQYF
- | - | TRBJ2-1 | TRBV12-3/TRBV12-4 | TGTGCCAGCATCTTACAGGGGGGGTACAATGAGCAGTTCTTC | CASILQGGYNEQFF
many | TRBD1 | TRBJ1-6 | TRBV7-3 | TGTGCCAGCAGCTTAGGGCCCCCGGGACAGGGTGATTCACCCCTCCACTTT | CASSLGPPGQGDSPLHF
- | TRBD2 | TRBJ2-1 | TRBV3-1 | TGTGCCAGCAGCCCTCAGTCCGGGACTAGAGGCAATGAGCAGTTCTTC | CASSPQSGTRGNEQFF
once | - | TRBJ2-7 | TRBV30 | TGTGCCTGGAGTGGTACAGGCTACGAGCAGTACTTC | CAWSGTGYEQYF
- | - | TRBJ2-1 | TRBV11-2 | TGTGCCAGCACCCCCGGGGCAGGCCGTTACAATGAGCAGTTCTTC | CASTPGAGRYNEQFF
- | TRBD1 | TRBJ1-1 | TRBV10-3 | TGTGCCATCAGGGGGGCATTACAGGGGGTTGCTTTCTTT | CAIRGALQGVAFF
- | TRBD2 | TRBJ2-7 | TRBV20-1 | TGCAGTGCAACCGGGACTAGCGGGAGAAACGAGCAGTACTTC | CSATGTSGRNEQYF
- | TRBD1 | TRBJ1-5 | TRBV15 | TGTGCCACCAGCGACAGGGCAAGACAGCCCCAGCATTTT | CATSDRARQPQHF
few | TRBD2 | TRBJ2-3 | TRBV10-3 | TGTGCCATCAGTGATCAGGGGGGACTAGCGGGAAGCCAAACTAGCACAGATACGCAGTATTTT | CAISDQGGLAGSQTSTDTQYF
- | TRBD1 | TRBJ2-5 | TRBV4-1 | TGCGCCAGCAGCGGGCCGGGACAGAGTTCTCGGGTTGAGCAGTACTTC | CASSGPGQSSRVEQYF
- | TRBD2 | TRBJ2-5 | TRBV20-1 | TGCAGTGCTCTACATCCCGGCGAGCGGGGGACCCAGTACTTC | CSALHPGERGTQYF
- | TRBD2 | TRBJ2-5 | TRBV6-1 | TGTGCCAGCAGTGAAAATGTGGGAGGGGAGACCCAGTACTTC | CASSENVGGETQYF
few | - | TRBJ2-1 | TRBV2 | TGTGCCAGCACCCTTAGTCTGGACTCCTACAATGAGCAGTTCTTC | CASTLSLDSYNEQFF
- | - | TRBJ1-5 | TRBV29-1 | TGCAGCGTTTCTGACGGATCACAGCCCCAGCATTTT | CSVSDGSQPQHF
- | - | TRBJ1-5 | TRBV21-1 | TGTGCCAGCAGCAAAAATCAGCCCCAGCATTTT | CASSKNQPQHF
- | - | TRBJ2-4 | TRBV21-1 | TGTGCCAGCAGCAAACGGGCGGTGCAGTACTTC | CASSKRAVQYF
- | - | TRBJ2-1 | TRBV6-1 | TGTGCCAGCAGTGCTCGTCAGGGGCTGAACTCCTACAATGAGCAGTTCTTC | CASSARQGLNSYNEQFF
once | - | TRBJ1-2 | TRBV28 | TGTGCCAGCATCTGGGGAGGGACATCTAACTATGGCTACACCTTC | CASIWGGTSNYGYTF
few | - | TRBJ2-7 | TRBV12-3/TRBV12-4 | TGTGCCAGCAGCCCGAGAGGGAGTACACACGAGCAGTACTTC | CASSPRGSTHEQYF
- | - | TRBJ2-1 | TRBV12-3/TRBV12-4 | TGTGCCAGCAGTCCGACAGGAGTGGGGCGAAAAAATGAGCAGTTCTTC | CASSPTGVGRKNEQFF
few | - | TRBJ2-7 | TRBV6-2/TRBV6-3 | TGTGCCAGCAGTTATTTCTCTGAGCAGTACTTC | CASSYFSEQYF
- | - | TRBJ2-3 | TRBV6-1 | TGTGCCAGCAGTGAAGCGCATCAGGGGGGCACGTTTGGTACGCAGTATTTT | CASSEAHQGGTFGTQYF
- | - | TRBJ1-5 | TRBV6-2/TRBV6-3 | TGTGCCAGCAGTTACGTGATAGGGAATCAGCCCCAGCATTTT | CASSYVIGNQPQHF
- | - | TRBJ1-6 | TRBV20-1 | TGCAGTGCTAGAGCAGGGTCCTCACCCCTCCACTTT | CSARAGSSPLHF
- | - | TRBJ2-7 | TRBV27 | TGTGCCAGCAGTCCGGACGCGACGATCTACGAGCAGTACTTC | CASSPDATIYEQYF
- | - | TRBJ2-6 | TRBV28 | TGTGCCAGCAGTTTCCACAGACAGCGGACCGGGGCCAACGTCCTGACTTTC | CASSFHRQRTGANVLTF
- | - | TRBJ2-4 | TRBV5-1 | TGCGCCAGCAGCTTGGAGGCCTTGACCGGGGGGACAAAACTAGCCAAAAACATTCAGTACTTC | CASSLEALTGGTKLAKNIQYF
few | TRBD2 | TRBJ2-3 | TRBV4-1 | TGCGCCAGCAGTAGCCGGACTAGCAGCGCAGATACGCAGTATTTT | CASSSRTSSADTQYF
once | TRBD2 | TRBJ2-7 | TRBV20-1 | TGCAGTGCTAGAGGTGAGGTAGCGGGAGCCTACGAGCAGTACTTC | CSARGEVAGAYEQYF
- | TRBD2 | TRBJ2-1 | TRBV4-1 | TGCGCCAGCAGCCAATTGACTAGCGGGAAGGGCAATGGGCAGTTCTTC | CASSQLTSGKGNGQFF
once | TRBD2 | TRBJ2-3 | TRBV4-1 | TGCGCCAGCAGCCAACCGGGACTAGCGGTCCGAGATACGCAGTATTTT | CASSQPGLAVRDTQYF
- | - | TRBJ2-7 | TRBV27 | TGTGCCAGCAGTTCCTCGATAGGGCCCTACGAGCAGTACTTC | CASSSSIGPYEQYF
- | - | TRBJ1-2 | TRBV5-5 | TGTGCCAGCAGCCCCGGCGGTGCCGACTATGGCTACACCTTC | CASSPGGADYGYTF
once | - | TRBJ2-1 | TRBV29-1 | TGCAACGTACGTACCAACTACAATGAGCAGTTCTTC | CNVRTNYNEQFF
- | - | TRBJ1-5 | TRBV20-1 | TGCAGTGCTAGAGAGAGGGCAGTGGGACAGCCCCAGCATTTT | CSARERAVGQPQHF
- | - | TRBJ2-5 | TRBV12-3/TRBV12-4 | TGTGCCAGCAGTGCGACAGGTCAAGAGACCCAGTACTTC | CASSATGQETQYF